This TCR beta chain was identified in a study of cytomegalovirus exposure and HLA in healthy donors. Unmatched junction bases numbered 12, after V lost 0 bases and J lost 5 bases. Per the germline V gene, CDR1 is GTSNPN and CDR2 is SVGIG (reference sequence). CDR3 length: 16 amino acids. PCR amplification relied on 60 Vbeta primers (plus 13 Jbeta primers). The data were produced by immunoSEQ multiplex PCR, yet TCRdb's version contains in-frame clones alone and is incomplete. The sample has 150,000 to 200,000 clones; around 81% are singletons. The chain links TRBV30 to TRBJ2-5, with 7 positions matching TRBD1. This receptor was obtained from a woman in her twenties or thirties in good health and CMV-seropositive. Sequencing input: PBMCs. The CDR3: CAWSVSLLTGQETQYF. The CDR3 bases are TGTGCCTGGAGTGTTTCGCTCTTGACAGGGCAGGAGACCCAGTACTTC.